This T cell receptor beta chain is from a study of beta chain features in type 1 diabetes. Study-level points and caveats: No resolution was reached here on whether HLA type influences TCRB rearrangement. TCRB CDR3s from Type 1 diabetes patients were moderately but significantly shorter in all four CD4+ subsets. Since sequencing was performed on cDNA, cells with high TCR expression could be over-represented. The similarity of naive, central memory and Treg TCRB repertoires appeared greater among patients than among healthy donors.

Regarding this clone: The antigen remains undetermined.

Reverse transcription of all isolated RNA meant that expressed TCRB transcripts were sequenced. Clones were sequenced by immunoSEQ multiplex PCR, and TCRdb holds only the in-frame ones, with some missing. The table records roughly 150,000 clones, about 8.5% of them present only once. The V gene's germline CDR1 is SGHTA and CDR2 FQGNSA. This CDR3 contains 16 residues. Trimming took 3 bases from V and 1 from J, leaving 14 bases between them. Sequencing was carried out using central memory CD4+ T cells from blood. The chain couples TRBV7-2 to TRBJ2-3, with D maybe TRBD1 (6 bases). The receptor was isolated from a young man in good health. CDR3 coding DNA: TGTGCCAGCAGCTTTTCATGGGACACACGCACAGATACGCAGTATTTT. The encoded protein is CASSFSWDTRTDTQYF.